What follows describes a single T cell receptor (beta chain). The antigen remains undetermined. This sample is drawn from a study of Ad26.COV2.S vaccination and SARS-CoV-2 variants. General study results and limits: Placebo and vaccine recipients had non-spike TCR breadth that was similar.

Profiling relied on immunoSEQ multiplex PCR, and the TCRdb table lists in-frame clones only, not all of them. The sample lists hundreds of thousands of clones, 70% to 90% occurring once. Treatment indicated: around 19 received Ad26.COV2.S at low or high dose, single or two shots; roughly five received placebo; per-sample allocation not given. It was on day 63 after the first vaccine or placebo injection that samples were taken. The V end lost 2 bases, the J end lost 5 bases, and 15 bases lay between the germline ends. Germline loops: CDR1 LGHNA, CDR2 YSLEER. This CDR3 comprises 15 residues. The clonotype originates from a person between 18 and 60 years old who received the Ad26.COV2.S COVID-19 vaccine or a placebo. The J gene is TRBJ2-5, the V gene TRBV4-3, with D perhaps TRBD2 (5 bases). Material: peripheral blood, obtained in a trial of Ad26.COV2.S vaccine versus placebo. CDR3 amino acids: CASSQTRTSGETQYF. CDR3 DNA: TGCGCCAGCAGCCAAACCCGGACTTCCGGGGAGACCCAGTACTTC.